Listed below are T cell receptor beta chains from one sample, sequenced in a study of T cells in Graves' hyperthyroidism and ophthalmopathy. MiXCR was run by TCRdb on the multiplex PCR reads, yielding one entry per CDR3 protein. The sample yields roughly 350,000 distinct CDR3 sequences, 13% to 15% seen once. The sample consisted of blood. All receptors derive from a woman aged 30 to 39 with Graves' ophthalmopathy. Both conserved end residues are part of each CDR3. The D gene is left open where the match is weak. Some rows mark clone size as missing; the rest say once, few, many or name a class of expanded clone.

DNA	CDR3	V	J	D	length	size
TGTGCCATCAGTGGGTCCCACCGTATTGAAGCTTTCTTT	CAISGSHRIEAFF	TRBV10-3	TRBJ1-1	.	13	many
TGTGCCAGCAGTTACAAACTACTAGCGGGGGCCACAGATACGCAGTATTTT	CASSYKLLAGATDTQYF	TRBV6-5	TRBJ2-3	TRBD2	17	many
TGTGCCAGCAGACAGGGGTCGGTAAAGACCCAGTACTTC	CASRQGSVKTQYF	TRBV25-1	TRBJ2-5	TRBD1	13	few
TGTGCCAGCAGTTTCAGACAGCACAATGAGCAGTTCTTC	CASSFRQHNEQFF	TRBV27	TRBJ2-1	.	13	.
TGTGCCAGCAGCCCTCTCGGAACCACAGATACGCAGTATTTT	CASSPLGTTDTQYF	TRBV12-3/TRBV12-4	TRBJ2-3	.	14	many
TGTGCCAGCAGTGAATTGGGACTAGCGGGGTTGAATGAGCAGTTCTTC	CASSELGLAGLNEQFF	TRBV25-1	TRBJ2-1	TRBD2	16	.
TGTGCCAGCAGCTTAGAAGTCCAGGGGTTCACTGAAGCTTTCTTT	CASSLEVQGFTEAFF	TRBV7-8	TRBJ1-1	.	15	few
TGTGCCTGGAGTGTAACAGGGGGCACCGGGGAGCTGTTTTTT	CAWSVTGGTGELFF	TRBV30	TRBJ2-2	TRBD1	14	many
TGTGCCAGCAGTTACGAACAGGGTGGGGGCTACACCTTC	CASSYEQGGGYTF	TRBV6-5	TRBJ1-2	.	13	.
TGTGCCAGTAGTATTGGGACAGGTGTAGCTGAAGCTTTCTTT	CASSIGTGVAEAFF	TRBV19	TRBJ1-1	TRBD1	14	many
TGCAGTGCCAGGGGGCAGGGGGTATCAGCTTTCTTT	CSARGQGVSAFF	TRBV20-1	TRBJ1-1	TRBD1	12	.
TGCAGTGCTAGTGAGACAGGGGATCAGCCCCAGCATTTT	CSASETGDQPQHF	TRBV20-1	TRBJ1-5	TRBD1	13	once
TGCGCCAGCGGGGACATCTACGAGCAGTACTTC	CASGDIYEQYF	TRBV4-1	TRBJ2-7	.	11	few
TGTGCCAGCAGCCCCGGGGGGGCGGCCCCCGGGGAGCTGTTTTTT	CASSPGGAAPGELFF	TRBV7-9	TRBJ2-2	TRBD2	15	few
TGCAGTGCTTCTTGGCGAGGGGGGGGTCGTTACAATGAGCAGTTCTTC	CSASWRGGGRYNEQFF	TRBV20-1	TRBJ2-1	.	16	many
TGTGCCAGCAGCTTAGATCTTGGACAGGGGTTGACTAATGAAAAACTGTTTTTT	CASSLDLGQGLTNEKLFF	TRBV11-3	TRBJ1-4	TRBD1	18	.
TGTGCCAGCAGCTCGAATCTAGCGGGGTCCGACTTCGGAGAGCAGTACTTC	CASSSNLAGSDFGEQYF	TRBV7-6	TRBJ2-7	TRBD2	17	many
TGTGCCATCAGTGAGTCGGGGTACAACCAAGAGACCCAGTACTTC	CAISESGYNQETQYF	TRBV10-3	TRBJ2-5	.	15	many
TGTGCCAGCAGTGTGACAGTGTGGGCTGAAGCTTTCTTT	CASSVTVWAEAFF	TRBV6-1	TRBJ1-1	.	13	many
TGTGCCAGCAGCCCACGCCGCCCGAACACTGAAGCTTTCTTT	CASSPRRPNTEAFF	TRBV7-2	TRBJ1-1	.	14	many
TGTGCCAGCAGCTCGACAGGAGGGGCCTACGAGCAGTACTTC	CASSSTGGAYEQYF	TRBV28	TRBJ2-7	.	14	.
TGCAGTGCTAGGCCTGAATATCGGTACGATGAGCAGTTCTTC	CSARPEYRYDEQFF	TRBV20-1	TRBJ2-1	.	14	many
TGCGCCAGCGGACATGGCAGCGTAGGTGAGCAGTTCTTC	CASGHGSVGEQFF	TRBV10-2	TRBJ2-1	.	13	many
TGTGCCAGCAGAAGTTGGAACACTGAAGCTTTCTTT	CASRSWNTEAFF	TRBV2	TRBJ1-1	.	12	many
TGTGCCAGCAGTTCGGGTCGCACAGATACGCAGTATTTT	CASSSGRTDTQYF	TRBV12-3/TRBV12-4	TRBJ2-3	.	13	many
TGTGCCACCAGTGATTTCCCAGCGGGGGGGCCCGGTGAGCAGTTCTTC	CATSDFPAGGPGEQFF	TRBV24-1	TRBJ2-1	TRBD2	16	.
TGTGCCGGCAGCTTAGGGCCCGGGACAGGGATCCGTGAAAAACTGTTTTTT	CAGSLGPGTGIREKLFF	TRBV11-2	TRBJ1-4	TRBD1	17	few
TGTGCCAGCAGACCCGGGACTCACTTAGGAGGGCAGTATTTT	CASRPGTHLGGQYF	TRBV3-1	TRBJ2-3	.	14	many
TGTGCCAGCTCACCAATATTTCCGGACGCGTATGGCTACACCTTC	CASSPIFPDAYGYTF	TRBV18	TRBJ1-2	.	15	many
TGTGCCACCTCAACCAACCTACTAGGTGGTGAAAAACTGTTTTTT	CATSTNLLGGEKLFF	TRBV6-1	TRBJ1-4	.	15	many
TGCAGTGCTGGCTCACCCCTCCACTTT	CSAGSPLHF	TRBV20-1	TRBJ1-6	.	9	few
TGCAGTGCCGAAGGGGCCTCAGAGAATTCACCCCTCCACTTT	CSAEGASENSPLHF	TRBV20-1	TRBJ1-6	.	14	many
TGTGCCAGCAGTGTTGAATATAGCAATCAGCCCCAGCATTTT	CASSVEYSNQPQHF	TRBV2	TRBJ1-5	.	14	many
TGTGCCAGCAGCTTATCTGTAGCCTACGAGCAGTACTTC	CASSLSVAYEQYF	TRBV7-9	TRBJ2-7	.	13	many
TGTGCCAGCAGTTGGGACAGGGCTGGAACCGGGGAGCTGTTTTTT	CASSWDRAGTGELFF	TRBV28	TRBJ2-2	TRBD1	15	few
TGTGCCAGCATTTCCGGGACAGTCCCTTCACCCCTCCACTTT	CASISGTVPSPLHF	TRBV28	TRBJ1-6	TRBD1	14	many
TGTGCCTGGAGTCCGATTGGGACTAGCGGTATCTACGAGCAGTACTTC	CAWSPIGTSGIYEQYF	TRBV30	TRBJ2-7	TRBD2	16	many
TGTGCCAGCAGCTTACGTTTAGAAAAAGCTTTCTTT	CASSLRLEKAFF	TRBV7-2	TRBJ1-1	.	12	many
TGTGCCAGCAGAGGCGCAGGGGGGGTATTTTACAATGAGCAGTTCTTC	CASRGAGGVFYNEQFF	TRBV25-1	TRBJ2-1	.	16	.
TGTGCCAGCAGTGAGGCGGGAGGGGGGATCGACGAGCAGTACTTC	CASSEAGGGIDEQYF	TRBV25-1	TRBJ2-7	TRBD2	15	few
TGCGCCAGCAGCCAAGTCCTCGGACAACCTAAAGAACCAGATACGCAGTATTTT	CASSQVLGQPKEPDTQYF	TRBV4-1	TRBJ2-3	.	18	many
TGTGCCAGCAGTTACTCGGGTGTCGACCGAAACACCATATATTTT	CASSYSGVDRNTIYF	TRBV6-6	TRBJ1-3	.	15	many
TGTGCCAGCAGACAGGGGGTTGGCTATGGCTACACCTTC	CASRQGVGYGYTF	TRBV28	TRBJ1-2	TRBD1	13	many
TGTGCCAGCAGTCAAAGCGGGGGGGCACTTAATACGCAGTATTTT	CASSQSGGALNTQYF	TRBV7-3	TRBJ2-3	TRBD2	15	few
TGTGCCAGCAGGCTACAGGGGGGGTTCCATAATTCACCCCTCCACTTT	CASRLQGGFHNSPLHF	TRBV27	TRBJ1-6	TRBD1	16	few
TGCGCCAGCAGGCAAGCGACAGGGGGAGCAGAGACCCAGTACTTC	CASRQATGGAETQYF	TRBV5-1	TRBJ2-5	TRBD1	15	.
TGTGCCAGCAACAAACAGGGGGCCACTGAAGCTTTCTTT	CASNKQGATEAFF	TRBV6-1	TRBJ1-1	TRBD1	13	many
TGTGCCAGCAGGTCACAGGGGGCCTACACTGAAGCTTTCTTT	CASRSQGAYTEAFF	TRBV5-6	TRBJ1-1	TRBD1	14	many
TGCAGTGCTTCACAGGCGAACACCGGGGAGCTGTTTTTT	CSASQANTGELFF	TRBV20-1	TRBJ2-2	.	13	many
TGCAGTGCTAAAACTAGCTATGAGCAGTTCTTC	CSAKTSYEQFF	TRBV20-1	TRBJ2-1	.	11	.
TGTGCCAGCAGCTTAAGGTTCTCCGGGGACAGCTCCTATAATTCACCCCTCCACTTT	CASSLRFSGDSSYNSPLHF	TRBV11-3	TRBJ1-6	TRBD1	19	many
TGTGCCAGCAGCTTAACACCCGGTTCCTACAATGAGCAGTTCTTC	CASSLTPGSYNEQFF	TRBV7-3	TRBJ2-1	.	15	many
TGTGCCAGCAGTTTAGTAACAGAAGGCCAAGCTTTCTTT	CASSLVTEGQAFF	TRBV12-3/TRBV12-4	TRBJ1-1	.	13	many
TGCGCCAGCAGCTTCCGGCCCCCGGGCCGGGGGAATAATGAGCAGTTCTTC	CASSFRPPGRGNNEQFF	TRBV5-1	TRBJ2-1	.	17	.
TGTGCCATCAACGGACAGGGCCTCACTGAAGCTTTCTTT	CAINGQGLTEAFF	TRBV10-3	TRBJ1-1	TRBD1	13	few
TGTGCCAGCAGCGGGCCGACAGGGGCAAACAATGAGCAGTTCTTC	CASSGPTGANNEQFF	TRBV9	TRBJ2-1	TRBD1	15	.
TGTGCCAGCTCACCACCAAGACAGGGGGAGTATGGCTACACCTTC	CASSPPRQGEYGYTF	TRBV18	TRBJ1-2	TRBD1	15	.
TGTGCCAGCAGTGGACGTAGGGCTCAAGAGACCCAGTACTTC	CASSGRRAQETQYF	TRBV2	TRBJ2-5	.	14	many
TGTGCCTGGAAGACAGGGGACACCGGGGAGCTGTTTTTT	CAWKTGDTGELFF	TRBV30	TRBJ2-2	TRBD1	13	once